Below are 16 T cell receptor beta chains sequenced from a single sample in a study of cytomegalovirus exposure and HLA in healthy donors. TCRdb's copy holds only in-frame clones and misses some; the assay was immunoSEQ multiplex PCR. The sample records 120,000 or so clones, about 90% being singletons. Sequenced: PBMCs. These receptor sequences come from a woman under 30 in good health and CMV-seronegative.

V gene TRBV5-1 combines with J gene TRBJ2-1; D gene uncertain. Trimming shortened V by 2 bases and J by 2 bases, and 11 bases separated the two germline ends. This CDR3 has 15 residues. CDR1 and CDR2 from the germline V gene are SGHRS and YFSETQ. For the CDR3, the DNA is TGCGCCAGCAGCTTCACGTCGGGTACCTACAATGAGCAGTTCTTC. Encoded protein: CASSFTSGTYNEQFF. Full variable domain (outside the CDR3, taken from reference TRBV5-1 and TRBJ2-1): KAGVTQTPRYLIKTRGQQVTLSCSPISGHRSVSWYQQTPGQGLQFLFEYFSETQRNKGNFPGRFSGRQFSNSRSEMNVSTLELGDSALYLCASSFTSGTYNEQFFGPGTRLTVL.

This rearrangement joins TRBV7-8 to TRBJ2-1, with D perhaps matching TRBD2 (6 bases). Trimming took off 1 base at V and 4 bases at J, with 17 bases between the two ends. Germline assignment: CDR1 SGHVS and CDR2 FQNEAQ. This CDR3 comprises 17 residues. The CDR3 region has the DNA TGTGCCAGCAGCTTAGGTTACAGGCGGGGACCGTACAATGAGCAGTTCTTC. Residues: CASSLGYRRGPYNEQFF.

The chain employs TRBV7-3 and TRBJ2-1; 8 bases are shared with TRBD1. Germline-derived CDR1 and CDR2 are SGHTA and FQGTGA. Losses at the gene ends were 5 bases for V and 1 base for J; bases not matched to a gene: 4. The CDR3 consists of 15 residues. The CDR3 nucleotides read TGTGCCAGCAGCCCGGACAGGGCTTCCTACAATGAGCAGTTCTTC. Protein sequence: CASSPDRASYNEQFF.

This clone is a singleton in its sample. The chain employs TRBV4-2 and TRBJ2-7; weak D call: TRBD2 (6 bases). Trimming removed 4 bases at V and 7 bases at J, with 17 bases between. Looked up from germline, CDR1 is LGHNA and CDR2 is YNFKEQ. The CDR3 has 14 amino acids. DNA of the CDR3: TGTGCCAGCAGCCCTCAAGGACTATCCTTGGAGCAGTACTTC. Translated: CASSPQGLSLEQYF.

The V call is TRBV2, the J call TRBJ2-7; 9 bases agree with TRBD1. Germline lookup yields CDR1 SNHLY and CDR2 FYNNEI. The CDR3 covers 14 residues. After removal of 4 bases from V and 6 bases from J, the junction contained 7 bases not matched to a gene. Here the CDR3 reads CASSGRTGAVEQYF. CDR3 sequence (DNA): TGTGCCAGCAGTGGTAGGACAGGGGCTGTCGAGCAGTACTTC.

The V call is TRBV6-5, the J call TRBJ2-1; no firm D call. The CDR3 is made up of 16 amino acids. The V end was cut by 0 bases, the J end by 2 bases, with 11 bases between. Germline V lookup: CDR1 MNHEY, CDR2 SVGAGI. The CDR3, as DNA: TGTGCCAGCAGTTACTCTAGCTCCCGTACCTACAATGAGCAGTTCTTC. Residues: CASSYSSSRTYNEQFF.

This chain uses TRBV27 with TRBJ2-5; 11 bases line up with TRBD2. Germline loops: CDR1 MNHEY, CDR2 SMNVEV (reference sequence). The trim removed 5 bases at V and 2 bases at J, leaving 13 bases unmatched. The length of the CDR3 is 18 residues. The CDR3 is CASSLGTSGHREQETQYF. CDR3 in DNA: TGTGCCAGCAGTCTCGGGACTAGCGGCCATAGGGAGCAAGAGACCCAGTACTTC.

This rearrangement joins TRBV30 to TRBJ1-2; D gene ambiguous. The CDR3 runs to 12 residues. Germline V gene data show CDR1 as GTSNPN and CDR2 as SVGIG (reference sequence). V lost 0 bases and J lost 4, with 6 bases in between. CDR3 DNA: TGTGCCTGGAGTGTACAGTTCTATGGCTACACCTTC. Translation gives CAWSVQFYGYTF.

The V and J genes are TRBV18 and TRBJ2-7; perhaps TRBD2 as D (5 bases). CDR3 size: 16 residues. Deletions cut 2 bases from V and 0 bases from J, with 14 bases between. Germline V gene lookup returns CDR1 KGHSH and CDR2 LQKENI. CDR3 nucleotides: TGTGCCAGCTCACCAGGCGGGCAGCTGACCTCCTACGAGCAGTACTTC. Residues: CASSPGGQLTSYEQYF.

The CDR3 loop is CATAGGGETQYF. The CDR3 region has the DNA TGCGCCACGGCGGGGGGGGGTGAGACCCAGTACTTC. The chain carries TRBV10-1 and TRBJ2-5; 9 nucleotides align to TRBD2. In germline, CDR1 is WNHNN, CDR2 SYGVQD (reference sequence). The CDR3 is made up of 12 amino acids. J gave up 5 bases and V 10 bases, and 5 bases lay outside the gene matches.

The chain links TRBV20-1 to TRBJ2-1; D call uncertain. This CDR3 is built from 11 residues. V was pared by 6 bases and J by 6 bases, with 9 bases between. CDR1 and CDR2 from the germline V gene are DFQATT and SNEGSKA (reference sequence). CDR3 in amino acids: CSALNGNEQFF. CDR3 DNA: TGCAGTGCCCTGAACGGCAATGAGCAGTTCTTC.

This clone has just one count. The chain couples TRBV5-1 to TRBJ2-3; 8 bases align to TRBD1. Trimming removed 2 bases from V and 1 base from J; junction bases left unmatched: 3. Germline V gives CDR1 SGHRS, CDR2 YFSETQ. There are 15 residues in the CDR3. CDR3 residues: CASSFDRGGTDTQYF. The CDR3 region has the DNA TGCGCCAGCAGCTTTGACAGGGGAGGCACAGATACGCAGTATTTT.

V gene TRBV6-6 combines with J gene TRBJ1-5; maybe TRBD1 (6 bases). Germline V CDR1 and CDR2: MNHNY, SVGAGI (reference sequence). Deletions cut 5 bases from V and 3 bases from J, with 11 bases between. The CDR3 totals 14 residues. The CDR3 protein is CASSPQGFNQPQHF. The CDR3 DNA sequence: TGTGCCAGCAGTCCCCAGGGGTTCAATCAGCCCCAGCATTTT.

The V and J genes are TRBV10-2 and TRBJ2-7, with D possibly TRBD1 on 6 matching bases. Germline V lookup: CDR1 WSHSY, CDR2 SAAADI. The CDR3 has 15 amino acids. V lost 0 bases to trimming and J lost 7 bases, with 16 bases between them. The CDR3 DNA is TGCGCCAGCAGTGAGTCGGTAGCAGCCCAGGGGGAGCAGTACTTC. Its protein is CASSESVAAQGEQYF.

The J gene is TRBJ1-2, the V gene TRBV5-4, with 7 bases matching TRBD1. The junction had 5 bases not matched to a gene; V was cut back by 4 bases and J by 5 bases. The CDR3 is 13 amino acids. Germline V lookup: CDR1 SGHNT, CDR2 YYREEE (reference sequence). Here the CDR3 reads CASSRDSGYGYTF. The CDR3 nucleotides are TGTGCCAGCAGCCGGGACAGCGGTTATGGCTACACCTTC.

The chain combines TRBV28 with TRBJ2-1, with D possibly matching TRBD2 (5 bases). In germline, CDR1 is MDHEN, CDR2 SYDVKM. V gave up 4 bases and J gave up 0 bases, with 7 bases separating them. The CDR3 length is 14 residues. The CDR3 region is CASSSGSSYNEQFF. The CDR3 nucleotides read TGTGCCAGCAGTTCTGGGAGCTCCTACAATGAGCAGTTCTTC.